This TCR beta chain was sequenced in a study of blood T cell repertoires in COVID-19. Across the whole study: Sites in the United States, Italy and Spain provided acute and convalescent COVID-19 samples. PBMCs, B-cell-depleted T cells, or T cells provided the cDNA or gDNA that made up the material.

Under the authors' procedure: Quantification of nucleated cells was approximated via reference gene primer amplification. Produced via immunoSEQ multiplex PCR; TCRdb's table is partial and in-frame only. V, J and clone size are those of that table, while D and trimming were read from the DNA. The sample lists around 160,000 clones, around 75% occurring once. This CDR3 comprises 15 residues. The trim removed 4 bases at V and 2 bases at J, leaving 7 bases unmatched. Germline V gene lookup returns CDR1 SGHDN and CDR2 FVKESK. This chain connects TRBV14 to TRBJ2-7; TRBD2 aligns across 8 bases. The specimen sequenced was peripheral blood. The receptor was derived from a woman older than 75 with acute or convalescent COVID-19. Here the CDR3 reads CASSRLHSGAYEQYF. As DNA, the CDR3 is TGTGCCAGCAGCCGACTTCATAGCGGGGCCTACGAGCAGTACTTC.